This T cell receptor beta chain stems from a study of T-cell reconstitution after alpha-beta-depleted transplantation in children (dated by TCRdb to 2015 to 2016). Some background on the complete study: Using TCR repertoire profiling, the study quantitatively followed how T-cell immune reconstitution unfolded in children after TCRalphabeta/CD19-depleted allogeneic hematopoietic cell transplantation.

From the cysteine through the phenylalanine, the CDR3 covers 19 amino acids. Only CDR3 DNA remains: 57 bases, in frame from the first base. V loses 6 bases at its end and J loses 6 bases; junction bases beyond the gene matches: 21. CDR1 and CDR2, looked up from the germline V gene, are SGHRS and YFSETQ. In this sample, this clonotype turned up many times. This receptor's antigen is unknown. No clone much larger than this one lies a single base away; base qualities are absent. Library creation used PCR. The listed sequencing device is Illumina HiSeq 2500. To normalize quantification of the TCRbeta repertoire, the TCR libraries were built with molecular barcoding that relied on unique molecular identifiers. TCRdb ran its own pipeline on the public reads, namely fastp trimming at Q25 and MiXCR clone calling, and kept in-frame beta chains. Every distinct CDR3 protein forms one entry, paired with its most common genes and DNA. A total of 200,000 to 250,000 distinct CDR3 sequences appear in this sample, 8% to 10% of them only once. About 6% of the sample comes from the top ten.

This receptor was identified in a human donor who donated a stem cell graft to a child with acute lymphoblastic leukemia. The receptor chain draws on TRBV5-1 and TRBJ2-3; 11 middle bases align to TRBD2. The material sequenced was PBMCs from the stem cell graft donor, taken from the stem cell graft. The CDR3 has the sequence CASKRPSTRRLAGPDTQYF. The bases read TGCGCCAGCAAGCGCCCCTCCACCCGTCGACTAGCGGGGCCCGATACGCAGTATTTT.